This T cell receptor beta chain was sequenced in a study of T-cell reconstitution after alpha-beta-depleted transplantation in children. General study findings and limits: Expanded graft clones, several hundred of them, were reportedly the source of alpha-beta T cells about two months after transplant.

Unique molecular identifiers featured in how the TCRbeta library was prepared. TCRdb re-called the PCR reads through MiXCR, storing one row per CDR3 protein. The data show 300,000 to 350,000 distinct CDR3 sequences, 15% to 20% seen once. Germline V gene data show CDR1 as PRHDT and CDR2 as FYEKMQ (reference sequence). This CDR3 is 14 amino acids long. V lost 3 bases, J lost 6 bases, and 13 bases lay in between. This clonotype has only a few counts. Its antigen is currently unknown. The sequence was obtained from a male patient aged 2 to 10 who had a stem cell transplant for acute lymphoblastic leukemia, so the T cells may come from the graft donor. The chain recombines TRBV13 with TRBJ2-3; D remains unclear. The input for sequencing was PBMCs, mostly from graft donor cells, taken 360 days after TCRalphabeta/CD19-depleted stem cell transplant. The CDR3 reads CASSLGLQVDTQYF. CDR3 nucleotides: TGTGCCAGCAGCTTGGGATTACAAGTCGATACGCAGTATTTT.